The next 17 T cell receptor beta chains were all read from a single sample in a study of Graves' ophthalmopathy and Graves' hyperthyroidism. Beta-chain TCR CDR3 regions were amplified from RNA transcripts. RT-PCR with HTBI primers came first, then second-round multiplex PCR. TCRdb reprocessed the multiplex PCR reads via MiXCR and lists one record per CDR3 protein. The sample holds some 370,000 distinct CDR3 sequences, roughly a sixth seen once. Sequenced material: peripheral blood. All receptors come from an adult woman with stable Graves' hyperthyroidism.

This clonotype was recorded many times. The rearrangement joins TRBV6-1 to TRBJ2-2, with D maybe TRBD2 (6 bases). This CDR3 region has 13 residues. V gave up 3 bases and J gave up 13 bases, with 15 bases separating them. In germline, CDR1 is MNHNS, CDR2 SASEGT. The CDR3 protein is CASSEEAGSRLFF. CDR3 coding DNA: TGTGCCAGCAGTGAGGAGGCGGGGAGCCGGCTGTTTTTT.

This clonotype was seen many times. J is TRBJ1-2 and V is TRBV28, with a possible D match to TRBD1 (6 bases). Per the germline V gene, CDR1 is MDHEN and CDR2 is SYDVKM. This CDR3 spans 14 amino acids. The ends were cut back, 5 bases at V and 2 bases at J, with 12 bases in the middle. The DNA of the CDR3 is TGTGCCAGCAGTCCAGGGGCGAAGAACTATGGCTACACCTTC. Encoded protein: CASSPGAKNYGYTF.

J is TRBJ2-2 and V is TRBV20-1; the D gene is possibly TRBD1 (5 bases). This CDR3 has 13 amino acids. The V and J ends lost 3 bases and 3 bases respectively, with 8 bases between them. Germline V gene data show CDR1 as DFQATT and CDR2 as SNEGSKA (reference sequence). Written as DNA, the CDR3 is TGCAGTGCTAGCAGGGCGGACACCGGGGAGCTGTTTTTT. Translating it yields CSASRADTGELFF.

This clonotype was detected many times. The chain employs TRBV13 and TRBJ2-7; TRBD2 might be the D (6 bases). The germline gives CDR1 PRHDT, CDR2 FYEKMQ (reference sequence). Trimming cost V 3 bases and J 2 bases, with 14 bases left between them. The CDR3 loop spans 15 amino acids. CDR3 in DNA: TGTGCCAGCAGCTTCTGGCCTAGCGACCCCTACGAGCAGTACTTC. Amino acids: CASSFWPSDPYEQYF.

This clonotype came up many times. Since a much larger clone is just one base distant, this may be a read error. J is TRBJ2-7 and V is TRBV4-2, with 7 positions matching TRBD2. The V gene's germline CDR1 is LGHNA and CDR2 YNFKEQ. This CDR3 contains 14 residues. V trimming: 4 bases; J trimming: 2 bases; junction bases outside the gene matches: 5. DNA for the CDR3: TGTGCCAGCAGCCCGGGGGAGGGAACCTACGAGCAGTACTTC. Amino acids: CASSPGEGTYEQYF.

There are many counts of this clonotype. The rearrangement joins TRBV7-2 to TRBJ2-7; 7 bases are shared with TRBD2. The V segment lost 1 base and the J segment 2 bases; nucleotides outside the gene matches: 5. This CDR3 contains 15 residues. Germline lookup yields CDR1 SGHTA and CDR2 FQGNSA. CDR3 bases: TGTGCCAGCAGCTTAGGGGGGACTATCACCTACGAGCAGTACTTC. Protein sequence: CASSLGGTITYEQYF.

This clonotype has more than one count but fewer than ten. The chain joins TRBV28 to TRBJ1-1; D call uncertain. CDR3 length equals 14 residues. Germline loops: CDR1 MDHEN, CDR2 SYDVKM. V was cut by 6 bases and J by 3 bases, with 14 bases left in between. CDR3 in DNA: TGTGCCAGCAGACCACCCGGGATATACACTGAAGCTTTCTTT. Translation: CASRPPGIYTEAFF.

This clonotype was observed at least ten times. The rearrangement uses TRBV6-1 and TRBJ1-1, with no clear D. Germline CDR1 MNHNS, CDR2 SASEGT. Trimming removed 6 bases at V and 6 bases at J, with 20 bases between. CDR3 size: 15 residues. CDR3 in amino acids: CASSNRHTGGAEAFF. In nucleotides, the CDR3 is TGTGCCAGCAGCAACCGTCACACGGGCGGGGCTGAAGCTTTCTTT.

This clonotype occurred many times. The chain joins TRBV20-1 to TRBJ2-5, with D perhaps TRBD1 (6 bases). Germline values: CDR1 DFQATT, CDR2 SNEGSKA (reference sequence). The CDR3 spans 16 residues. V was shortened by 1 base and J by 4 bases, with 19 bases between the two germline ends. The CDR3 region has the DNA TGCAGTGCTAGAGTGGAAGGGGGAGTATGGGGAGAGACCCAGTACTTC. It yields the protein CSARVEGGVWGETQYF.

This clonotype was recorded many times. V usage is TRBV29-1 and J usage is TRBJ1-3; D perhaps matches TRBD1 (5 bases). Germline assignment: CDR1 SQVTM and CDR2 ANQGSEA. This CDR3 has 15 residues. V shed 4 bases and J shed 4 bases, with 17 bases lying between them. CDR3 DNA: TGCAGCGTTGGATGGAGGGACCTTTCCGGAAACACCATATATTTT. It yields the protein CSVGWRDLSGNTIYF.

A word on this clonotype: This sequence may be a read error, since a much larger clone differs from it by one base. V is TRBV29-1 and J is TRBJ1-5; D is unresolved. This CDR3 has 14 residues. Germline V gene sequence: CDR1 SQVTM, CDR2 ANQGSEA. CDR3 nucleotides: TGCAGCGTTGCAAACAGCGATAGCAATCAGCCCCAGCGTTTT. Amino acid sequence: CSVANSDSNQPQRF.

Ten or more counts support this clonotype. Compared with germline, one end of the junction differs, possibly owing to a read error. The J gene is TRBJ2-4, the V gene TRBV11-2, with D maybe TRBD1 (6 bases). The CDR3 runs 16 residues. Germline CDR1 SGHAT, CDR2 FQNNGV. The CDR3 DNA reads TGTGCCAGCAGTAGCACCTTGGCGCCGCTGTGGGACATTAAGTACTTC. Residues: CASSSTLAPLWDIKYF.

This clonotype was seen ten or more times. J is TRBJ2-7 and V is TRBV4-1, with 12 positions matching TRBD1. Trimming took 4 bases from V and 5 from J; bases not matched to a gene: 6. CDR1 is MGHRA, CDR2 YSYEKL, per germline. CDR3 size: 15 residues. DNA of the CDR3: TGCGCCAGCAGCCTGGGACAGGGGGCGGTGAACGAGCAGTACTTC. Translation gives CASSLGQGAVNEQYF.

This chain joins TRBV4-2 and TRBJ2-2; unclear D gene. Trimming cost V 0 bases and J 3 bases, with 11 bases left between them. Germline lookup yields CDR1 LGHNA and CDR2 YNFKEQ. This CDR3 has 16 amino acids. DNA for the CDR3: TGTGCCAGCAGCCAAGAGGGGATTGCGGACACCGGGGAGCTGTTTTTT. This translates into CASSQEGIADTGELFF.

This clonotype appeared many times. This chain connects TRBV20-1 to TRBJ2-7, with 9 bases identical to TRBD2. CDR1 and CDR2 from the germline V gene are DFQATT and SNEGSKA (reference sequence). There are 15 residues in the CDR3. The trim removed 1 base at V and 0 bases at J, leaving 4 bases unmatched. The CDR3 sequence: CSARVSSGISYEQYF. Written as DNA, the CDR3 is TGCAGTGCTAGAGTTTCTAGCGGGATCTCCTACGAGCAGTACTTC.

This clonotype has ten or more counts. The V and J genes are TRBV12-3 or TRBV12-4 and TRBJ2-5; D gene unclear. This CDR3 comprises 13 residues. Trimming took off 0 bases at V and 3 bases at J, with 5 bases between the two ends. This chain's CDR3 is CASSLARKETQYF. The CDR3, as DNA: TGTGCCAGCAGTTTAGCACGAAAAGAGACCCAGTACTTC.

In this sample, this clonotype turned up once. V and J are TRBV19 and TRBJ2-5, with 8 bases fitting TRBD1. The trim removed 5 bases at V and 2 bases at J, leaving 4 bases unmatched. CDR3 length equals 14 residues. Germline-derived CDR1 and CDR2 are LNHDA and SQIVND (reference sequence). The CDR3 DNA reads TGTGCCAGTAGTGCGAGGACAGGGCAAGAGACCCAGTACTTC. Translated: CASSARTGQETQYF. The complete variable domain, with remaining parts taken from reference TRBV19 and TRBJ2-5, reads DGGITQSPKYLFRKEGQNVTLSCEQNLNHDAMYWYRQDPGQGLRLIYYSQIVNDFQKGDIAEGYSVSREKKESFPLTVTSAQKNPTAFYLCASSARTGQETQYFGPGTRLLVL.